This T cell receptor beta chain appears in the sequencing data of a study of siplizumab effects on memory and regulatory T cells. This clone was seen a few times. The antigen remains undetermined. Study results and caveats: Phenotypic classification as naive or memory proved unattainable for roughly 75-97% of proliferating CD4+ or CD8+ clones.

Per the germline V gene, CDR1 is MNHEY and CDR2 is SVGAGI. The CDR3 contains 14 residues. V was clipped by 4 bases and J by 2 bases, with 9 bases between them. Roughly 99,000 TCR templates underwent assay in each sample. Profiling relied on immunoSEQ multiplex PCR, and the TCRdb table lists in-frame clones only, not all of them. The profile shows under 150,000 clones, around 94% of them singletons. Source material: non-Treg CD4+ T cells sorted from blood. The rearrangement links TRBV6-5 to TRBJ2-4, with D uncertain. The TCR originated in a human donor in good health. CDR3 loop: CASSSGVTKNIQYF. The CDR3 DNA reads TGTGCCAGCAGTTCTGGGGTAACCAAAAACATTCAGTACTTC.